The 25 T cell receptor beta chains below come from one sample, sequenced in a study of neurological immune-mediated disorders. Using its own MiXCR run on the 5' RACE reads, TCRdb lists one record per CDR3 protein. The table records about 46,000 distinct CDR3 sequences, about 2% of them present only once. The specimen was PBMCs. Receptors were obtained from a woman in her forties with multiple sclerosis.

As DNA, the CDR3 is TGTGCCAGCGCAGACGTTGGGGGTAATTCACCCCTCCACTTT. Its translation is CASADVGGNSPLHF. This chain uses TRBV18 with TRBJ1-6; TRBD1 is a possible D gene (5 bases). Germline-derived CDR1 and CDR2 are KGHSH and LQKENI. The CDR3 has 14 amino acids. V was pared by 8 bases and J by 6 bases, with 14 bases between. Full variable domain (missing parts from reference TRBV18 and TRBJ1-6): NAGVMQNPRHLVRRRGQEARLRCSPMKGHSHVYWYRQLPEEGLKFMVYLQKENIIDESGMPKERFSAEFPKEGPSILRIQQVVRGDSAAYFCASADVGGNSPLHFGNGTRLTVT.

This clonotype has ten or more counts. The chain joins TRBV12-3 or TRBV12-4 to TRBJ1-3; weak D call: TRBD1 (5 bases). V was trimmed by 5 bases and J by 1 base, leaving 15 bases between them. CDR3 length: 16 residues. The CDR3 sequence is CASSPRGRGSGNTIYF. The CDR3 DNA reads as TGTGCCAGCAGTCCCCGGGGCCGCGGTTCTGGAAACACCATATATTTT.

Ten or more counts support this clonotype. This chain uses TRBV6-6 with TRBJ1-2; 9 nucleotides match TRBD1. This CDR3 comprises 15 residues. CDR1 and CDR2 from the germline V gene are MNHNY and SVGAGI (reference sequence). Trimming cost V 7 bases and J 7 bases; bases outside gene matches: 13. CDR3: CASTGTGKWPGGYTF. CDR3 sequence (DNA): TGTGCCAGCACCGGGACAGGGAAATGGCCTGGTGGCTACACCTTC.

This clonotype appeared many times. V usage is TRBV18 and J usage is TRBJ1-6; D remains unclear. Per germline, CDR1 KGHSH and CDR2 LQKENI. The germline V and J ends were trimmed by 3 bases and 2 bases, with 8 bases remaining between them. The CDR3 runs to 15 residues. The CDR3 DNA reads TGTGCCAGCTCACCTGCATCCACCTATAATTCACCCCTCCACTTT. Protein: CASSPASTYNSPLHF.

This clonotype was observed many times. The V and J genes are TRBV5-1 and TRBJ2-2; weak D call: TRBD1 (6 bases). V lost 4 bases and J 4 bases, leaving 11 bases between the germline ends. The CDR3 loop spans 14 amino acids. Germline CDR1 SGHRS, CDR2 YFSETQ. In DNA form, the CDR3 reads TGCGCCAGCAGCGAAACAGGGATCACCGGGGAGCTGTTTTTT. As protein: CASSETGITGELFF.

This clonotype was seen at least ten times. This chain joins TRBV5-1 and TRBJ2-7; 15 bases match TRBD2. Germline V gene lookup returns CDR1 SGHRS and CDR2 YFSETQ. The CDR3 length is 17 residues. The V segment lost 2 bases and the J segment 3 bases; nucleotides outside the gene matches: 6. CDR3 region: CASSFRGLAGGIYEQYF. The CDR3 region has the DNA TGCGCCAGCAGCTTTCGGGGACTAGCGGGGGGTATCTACGAGCAGTACTTC.

This clonotype was counted between two and nine times. The chain links TRBV5-1 to TRBJ2-3; unclear D gene. This CDR3 contains 10 residues. Germline CDR1 and CDR2: SGHRS and YFSETQ. Trimming left V 6 bases short and J 6 bases short, with 5 bases between. The CDR3: CASMADTQYF. The CDR3 DNA is TGCGCCAGCATGGCGGATACGCAGTATTTT. The full variable domain, completed using reference TRBV5-1 and TRBJ2-3, is KAGVTQTPRYLIKTRGQQVTLSCSPISGHRSVSWYQQTPGQGLQFLFEYFSETQRNKGNFPGRFSGRQFSNSRSEMNVSTLELGDSALYLCASMADTQYFGPGTRLTVL.

This clonotype was seen ten or more times. V is TRBV12-3 or TRBV12-4 and J is TRBJ2-3, with 13 bases that match TRBD2. The J segment lost 4 bases and the V segment lost 5 bases, leaving 6 bases of the junction unmatched. The CDR3 covers 16 residues. CDR3 region: CASSAYTSGGADTQYF. The CDR3 DNA reads TGTGCCAGCAGTGCCTACACTAGCGGGGGGGCAGATACGCAGTATTTT.

This clonotype was observed many times. The chain's CDR3 is CASSLEGPNQPQHF. The CDR3 DNA is TGCGCCAGCAGCTTGGAAGGTCCCAATCAGCCCCAGCATTTT. The chain couples TRBV5-1 to TRBJ1-5, with no clear D. Looked up from germline, CDR1 is SGHRS and CDR2 is YFSETQ. The V end was cut by 0 bases, the J end by 3 bases, with 7 bases between. The CDR3 has 14 amino acids.

This clonotype came up many times. The chain links TRBV5-1 to TRBJ1-4; D not resolved. V lost 0 bases, J lost 5 bases, and 8 bases lay in between. This CDR3 spans 14 amino acids. Germline V lookup: CDR1 SGHRS, CDR2 YFSETQ. The CDR3 protein is CASSLARTNEKLFF. For the CDR3, the DNA is TGCGCCAGCAGCTTGGCTCGGACGAATGAAAAACTGTTTTTT.

The table lists this clonotype with many counts. The CDR3 coding sequence is TGTGCCAGCACCGCAGAGGTAGGCACTGAAGCTTTCTTT. It codes for CASTAEVGTEAFF. The chain recombines TRBV2 with TRBJ1-1; no definite D call. The CDR3 loop spans 13 amino acids. Germline CDR1 SNHLY, CDR2 FYNNEI. V shed 7 bases and J shed 4 bases, with 13 bases lying between them.

This clonotype was found many times. The chain uses TRBV4-2 and TRBJ2-1, with 12 bases identical to TRBD2. V gave up 0 bases and J gave up 2 bases; unmatched junction bases: 8. The CDR3 covers 19 residues. Germline assignment: CDR1 LGHNA and CDR2 YNFKEQ. As DNA, the CDR3 is TGTGCCAGCAGCCAAGATCTTGCTAGCGGGGGGGCGCCCTACAATGAGCAGTTCTTC. This gives the protein CASSQDLASGGAPYNEQFF.

This clonotype came up many times. The chain combines TRBV7-3 with TRBJ2-2; D unresolved. The V gene's germline CDR1 is SGHTA and CDR2 FQGTGA. V was pared by 2 bases and J by 6 bases, with 16 bases between. The CDR3 is 16 residues long. CDR3 region: CASSLGLTKGPGELFF. The CDR3, as DNA: TGTGCCAGCAGCTTAGGCCTCACTAAGGGCCCCGGGGAGCTGTTTTTT.

This clonotype was counted at least ten times. The chain is built from TRBV6-6 and TRBJ2-7, with 9 bases that match TRBD1. CDR1 is MNHNY, CDR2 SVGAGI, per germline (reference sequence). The CDR3 has 16 amino acids. V lost 5 bases, J lost 3 bases, and 11 bases stayed unmatched. The CDR3 nucleotides are TGTGCCAGCAGTCACCGTCCGGGACAGGGTATCTACGAGCAGTACTTC. Protein product: CASSHRPGQGIYEQYF.

This clonotype was counted between two and nine times. With a much larger clone just one base away, this may be a read error. The CDR3 does not close with the conserved phenylalanine or tryptophan, likely indicating a read error. The chain couples TRBV9 to TRBJ2-3; D may correspond to TRBD1 or TRBD2 (5 bases each). V lost 2 bases and J lost 2, with 12 bases in between. The CDR3 is 15 amino acids. Germline assignment: CDR1 SGDLS and CDR2 YYNGEE. The CDR3 DNA reads as TGTGCCAGCAGCGTCCGGGACCCCTTCACAGATACGCAGTATATT. Its protein product is CASSVRDPFTDTQYI.

This clonotype occurred many times. The chain has TRBV5-1 and TRBJ2-1; 9 nucleotides line up with TRBD2. Germline V gene sequence: CDR1 SGHRS, CDR2 YFSETQ. CDR3 length: 15 amino acids. The V segment lost 1 base and the J segment 6 bases; nucleotides outside the gene matches: 5. CDR3 residues: CASSLFQTSGNEQFF. The CDR3 region has the DNA TGCGCCAGCAGCTTGTTCCAGACTAGCGGCAATGAGCAGTTCTTC.

This clonotype is medium-sized in the sample. The V call is TRBV5-5, the J call TRBJ2-7, with 7 positions matching TRBD2. Trimming at V came to 0 bases and at J to 2 bases, leaving 5 bases not matched to a gene. This CDR3 contains 15 residues. CDR1 is SGHKS and CDR2 is YYEKEE in the germline V gene (reference sequence). The CDR3 region is CASSLGDYRPYEQYF. CDR3 nucleotide sequence: TGTGCCAGCAGCTTGGGGGACTACCGACCCTACGAGCAGTACTTC.

There are many counts of this clonotype. J is TRBJ2-3 and V is TRBV20-1, with D uncertain. Germline V gene lookup returns CDR1 DFQATT and CDR2 SNEGSKA (reference sequence). V was shortened by 1 base and J by 5 bases, with 4 bases between the two germline ends. The length of the CDR3 is 11 residues. CDR3 amino acids: CSARAGDTQYF. Written as DNA, the CDR3 is TGCAGTGCTAGAGCTGGAGATACGCAGTATTTT.

This clonotype was counted many times. The chain employs TRBV5-1 and TRBJ2-1, with D possibly TRBD2 on 6 matching bases. Germline assignment: CDR1 SGHRS and CDR2 YFSETQ. CDR3 length: 14 residues. V lost 4 bases and J 4 bases, leaving 12 bases between the germline ends. The CDR3 loop is CASSLLAGYNEQFF. CDR3 in DNA: TGCGCCAGCAGCCTCCTGGCGGGGTACAATGAGCAGTTCTTC.

The sample holds many counts of this clonotype. The chain employs TRBV29-1 and TRBJ2-7, with D maybe TRBD2 (5 bases). Germline CDR1 SQVTM, CDR2 ANQGSEA. V lost 4 bases, J lost 0 bases, and 7 bases lay in between. This CDR3 is built from 12 residues. The CDR3 loop is CSVARGSYEQYF. The CDR3 bases are TGCAGCGTTGCTCGGGGCTCCTACGAGCAGTACTTC.

This clonotype was counted ten times or more. The rearrangement joins TRBV21-1 to TRBJ1-4; the DNA was not used to check the table's D call, TRBD1. TRBV21-1 is a pseudogene locus. The CDR3 is made up of 12 amino acids. CDR3 sequence: CYLQGQSEKLFF. CDR3 nucleotide sequence: TGTTACCTACAGGGCCAGAGTGAAAAACTGTTTTTT.

This clonotype was seen at least ten times. V gene TRBV6-6 combines with J gene TRBJ1-2; D unresolved. The CDR3 is made up of 14 amino acids. CDR1 is MNHNY, CDR2 SVGAGI, per germline (reference sequence). V lost 2 bases, J lost 0 bases, and 7 bases lay in between. CDR3 residues: CASSYRTSNYGYTF. CDR3 DNA sequence: TGTGCCAGCAGTTACAGAACCTCTAACTATGGCTACACCTTC.

This clonotype has a count of ten or more. The V gene is TRBV20-1, the J gene TRBJ1-5; D possibly corresponds to TRBD1 (6 bases). The CDR3 extends over 16 amino acids. V was trimmed by 0 bases and J by 2 bases, leaving 14 bases between them. The germline gives CDR1 DFQATT, CDR2 SNEGSKA (reference sequence). CDR3 in amino acids: CSAREPPNRGNQPQHF. The CDR3 nucleotides read TGCAGTGCTAGAGAACCCCCAAACAGGGGCAATCAGCCCCAGCATTTT.

In its sample, this clonotype ranks as medium-sized. J is TRBJ2-7 and V is TRBV27, with TRBD2 matching 7 bases. The J segment lost 6 bases and the V segment lost 3 bases, leaving 5 bases of the junction unmatched. The germline V gene has CDR1 MNHEY and CDR2 SMNVEV (reference sequence). This CDR3 has 13 amino acids. In DNA form, the CDR3 reads TGTGCCAGCAGTTTTACTAGCGCCGGCGAGCAGTACTTC. This sequence encodes CASSFTSAGEQYF.

This clonotype was counted ten times or more. Here the CDR3 reads CSAKPTGTKNTGELFF. CDR3 DNA sequence: TGCAGTGCTAAGCCCACCGGGACTAAGAACACCGGGGAGCTGTTTTTT. The chain is built from TRBV20-1 and TRBJ2-2; 7 nucleotides match TRBD2. CDR3 length: 16 residues. V was clipped by 4 bases and J by 1 base; unmatched bases: 9. CDR1 and CDR2 (germline): DFQATT, SNEGSKA (reference sequence).